The rows below give T cell receptor beta chains drawn from one sample of a study of CD8 T cells in Susac syndrome. TCRdb fed the immunoSEQ multiplex PCR reads into MiXCR, producing one record per CDR3 protein. The sample comprises roughly 200,000 distinct CDR3 sequences, 94% of which are singletons, and 0.12% rests with the top ten. Sequenced: CD4+ T cells from PBMCs. The receptors shown here come from a human donor with Susac syndrome. The CDR3 runs from the conserved cysteine through the conserved F or W. A D gene is named only where the DNA matches it firmly. A row's size may be missing; if present it is once, few, many or a size class.

>-|TRBD1|TRBV20-1|TRBJ1-5
TGCAGTGCGCCGACAGGGAGCAATCAGCCCCAGCATTTT
CSAPTGSNQPQHF
>-|-|TRBV29-1|TRBJ2-2
TGCAGCGTGGGGGTGGACACCGGGGAGCTGTTTTTT
CSVGVDTGELFF
>-|TRBD2|TRBV7-9|TRBJ2-7
TGTGCCAGCAGCCGCAAGCGGGGGGCTGGGGACGAGCAGTACTTC
CASSRKRGAGDEQYF
>-|TRBD1|TRBV25-1|TRBJ2-7
TGTGCCAGCAGGGGACAGGGTTGGGGCGAGCAGTACTTC
CASRGQGWGEQYF
>-|TRBD1|TRBV6-1|TRBJ2-1
TGTGCCAGCAGTCAAAGGGACAGGAGTAATGAGCAGTTCTTC
CASSQRDRSNEQFF
>-|TRBD1|TRBV29-1|TRBJ1-5
TGCAGCGTAACGGACAGGTTGGGGCAGCCCCAGCATTTT
CSVTDRLGQPQHF
>-|TRBD2|TRBV25-1|TRBJ2-7
TGTGCCAGCTTGCCGCGGCGGGGGGCCTACGAGCAGTACTTC
CASLPRRGAYEQYF
>-|-|TRBV12-3/TRBV12-4|TRBJ1-5
TGTGCCAGCAGCCGGGACTGGGGAAGTCAGCCCCAGCATTTT
CASSRDWGSQPQHF
>-|TRBD1|TRBV25-1|TRBJ2-1
TGTGCCAGCAGTGTACCGGGACAGGGGGGTAATGAGCAGTTCTTC
CASSVPGQGGNEQFF
>-|-|TRBV4-3|TRBJ2-7
TGCGCCAGCAGCCAAGATACGAGATACGAGCAGTACTTC
CASSQDTRYEQYF
>few|-|TRBV18|TRBJ1-1
TGTGCCAGCTCGCCGGGACTCCGCACTGAAGCTTTCTTT
CASSPGLRTEAFF
>-|-|TRBV29-1|TRBJ2-5
TGCAGCGTTGAAACGGGCGCGGAGACCCAGTACTTC
CSVETGAETQYF
>-|TRBD1|TRBV3-1|TRBJ2-5
TGTGCCAGCAGCCAATTCGCAGGGGGCATGGAGACCCAGTACTTC
CASSQFAGGMETQYF
>-|-|TRBV19|TRBJ1-5
TGTGCCAGTAGTCCCAGCAATCAGCCCCAGCATTTT
CASSPSNQPQHF
>once|-|TRBV20-1|TRBJ2-5
TGCAGTGCTAGGGGCATCGCCGGGGCGAGTCAAGAGACCCAGTACTTC
CSARGIAGASQETQYF
>once|-|TRBV5-4|TRBJ1-1
TGTGCCAGCACCTCGGGGCAGGTCTACACTGAAGCTTTCTTT
CASTSGQVYTEAFF
>-|-|TRBV15|TRBJ2-7
TGTGCCACCAGCAGAGATAAATACGGCTACGAGCAGTACTTC
CATSRDKYGYEQYF
>-|-|TRBV9|TRBJ1-3
TGTGCCAGCAGCGAATTTGCTGGAAACACCATATATTTT
CASSEFAGNTIYF
>-|TRBD2|TRBV5-6|TRBJ2-3
TGTGCCAGCAGCTTGTTGCTAGCGGGCACAGATACGCAGTATTTT
CASSLLLAGTDTQYF
>few|TRBD2|TRBV6-1|TRBJ2-5
TGTGCCAGCGCCCGAGCGGGGGTTAAAGAGACCCAGTACTTC
CASARAGVKETQYF
>-|TRBD1|TRBV14|TRBJ2-1
TGTGCCAGCAGCCAAGTATTCGGACAGGGATACAATGAGCAGTTCTTC
CASSQVFGQGYNEQFF
>-|TRBD1|TRBV12-3/TRBV12-4|TRBJ1-5
TGTGCCAGCAGTCCGGACAGGTATCAGCCCCAGCATTTT
CASSPDRYQPQHF